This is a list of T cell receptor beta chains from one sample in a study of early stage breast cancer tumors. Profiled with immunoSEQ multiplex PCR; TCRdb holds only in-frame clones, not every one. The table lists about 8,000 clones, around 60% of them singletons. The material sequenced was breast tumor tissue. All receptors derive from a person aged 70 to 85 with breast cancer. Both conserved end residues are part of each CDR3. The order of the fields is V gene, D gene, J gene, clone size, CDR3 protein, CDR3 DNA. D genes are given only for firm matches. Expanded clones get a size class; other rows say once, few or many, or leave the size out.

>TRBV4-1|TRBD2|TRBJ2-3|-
CASSQGYSGGTDTQYF
TGCGCCAGCAGCCAAGGCTATAGCGGGGGAACAGATACGCAGTATTTT
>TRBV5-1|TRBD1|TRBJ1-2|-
CASGMTGGYGYTF
TGCGCCAGCGGAATGACAGGGGGCTATGGCTACACCTTC
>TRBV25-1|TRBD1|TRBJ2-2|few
CASSDRDRVNTGELFF
TGTGCCAGCAGTGACAGGGACAGGGTCAACACCGGGGAGCTGTTTTTT
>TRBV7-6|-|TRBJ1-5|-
CASSLQGGQPQHF
TGTGCCAGCAGCTTACAGGGTGGTCAGCCCCAGCATTTT
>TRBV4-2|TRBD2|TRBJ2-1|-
CASSQGGTSGGYEQFF
TGTGCCAGCAGCCAAGGGGGGACTAGCGGGGGTTATGAGCAGTTCTTC
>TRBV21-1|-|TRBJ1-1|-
CASSKASGGTEAFF
TGTGCCAGCAGCAAAGCTTCGGGGGGTACTGAAGCTTTCTTT
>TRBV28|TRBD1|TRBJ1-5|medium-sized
CASTSGTGWHF
TGTGCCAGCACCTCCGGGACAGGGTGGCATTTT
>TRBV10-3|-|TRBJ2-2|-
CAISARKELRDTGELFF
TGTGCCATCAGTGCGAGAAAAGAACTCAGGGACACCGGGGAGCTGTTTTTT
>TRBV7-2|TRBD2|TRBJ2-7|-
CASTGLAIEQYF
TGTGCCAGCACTGGACTAGCGATAGAGCAGTACTTC
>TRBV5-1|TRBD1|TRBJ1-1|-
CASRGDRGVTEAFF
TGCGCCAGCAGGGGTGACAGGGGAGTCACTGAAGCTTTCTTT
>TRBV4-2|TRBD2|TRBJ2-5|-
CASSQEASGGPLIETQYF
TGTGCCAGCAGCCAAGAGGCTAGCGGGGGGCCTCTGATAGAGACCCAGTACTTC
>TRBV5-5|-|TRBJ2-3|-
CASSYQRDTQYF
TGTGCCAGCAGCTATCAACGGGATACGCAGTATTTT
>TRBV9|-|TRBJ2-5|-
CASSVGRFQETQYF
TGTGCCAGCAGCGTAGGGCGGTTTCAAGAGACCCAGTACTTC
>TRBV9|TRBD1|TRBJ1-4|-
CASSQTGTGIQKLFF
TGTGCCAGCAGCCAAACCGGGACAGGGATTCAAAAACTGTTTTTT
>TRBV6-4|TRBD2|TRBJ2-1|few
CASSRAGDHNEQFF
TGTGCCAGCAGTAGGGCGGGGGACCACAATGAGCAGTTCTTC
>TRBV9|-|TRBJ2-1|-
CASSGGLGAANEQFF
TGTGCCAGCAGCGGGGGCTTGGGGGCCGCCAATGAGCAGTTCTTC
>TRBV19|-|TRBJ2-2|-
CASRPGGQRTGELFF
TGTGCCAGTCGTCCCGGTGGACAGCGCACCGGGGAGCTGTTTTTT
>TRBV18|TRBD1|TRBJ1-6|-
CASSDRDSSNSPLHF
TGTGCCAGCTCAGACCGGGACAGCAGTAATTCACCCCTCCACTTT
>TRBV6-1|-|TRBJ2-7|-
CASRGRLGAYEQYF
TGTGCCAGCAGGGGGAGACTTGGCGCCTACGAGCAGTACTTC
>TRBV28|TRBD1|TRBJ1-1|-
CASSETGRLNTEAFF
TGTGCCAGCAGTGAGACAGGGCGGCTGAACACTGAAGCTTTCTTT
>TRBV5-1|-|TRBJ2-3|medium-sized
CASSLGAGADTQYF
TGCGCCAGCAGCTTGGGGGCAGGGGCAGATACGCAGTATTTT
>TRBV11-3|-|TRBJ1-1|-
CASSSRGMNTEAFF
TGTGCCAGCAGTTCAAGGGGAATGAACACTGAAGCTTTCTTT
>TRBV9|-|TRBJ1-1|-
CASSVDPGSEAFF
TGTGCCAGCAGCGTAGATCCGGGTTCGGAAGCTTTCTTT
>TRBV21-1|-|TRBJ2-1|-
CASSDGGQGEQFF
TGTGCCAGCAGCGACGGGGGACAGGGGGAGCAGTTCTTC
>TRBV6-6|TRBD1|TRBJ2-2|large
CASRLGQGPNTGELFF
TGTGCCAGCAGGCTAGGACAGGGGCCCAACACCGGGGAGCTGTTTTTT
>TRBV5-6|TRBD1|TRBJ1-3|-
CASSSGQLIRNTIYF
TGTGCCAGCAGCTCGGGACAGTTAATTCGAAACACCATATATTTT
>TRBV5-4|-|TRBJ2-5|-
CASSLGGGGEETQYF
TGTGCCAGCAGCTTAGGCGGGGGCGGGGAAGAGACCCAGTACTTC
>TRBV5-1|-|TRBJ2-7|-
CASSLARDYEQYF
TGCGCCAGCAGCTTGGCCCGGGACTACGAGCAGTACTTC
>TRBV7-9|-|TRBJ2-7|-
CASSLASQGTYEQYF
TGTGCCAGCAGCTTAGCGAGTCAGGGTACCTACGAGCAGTACTTC
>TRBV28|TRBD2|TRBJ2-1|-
CASHSLGTSGGAGNEQFF
TGTGCCAGCCATTCCCTCGGGACTAGCGGGGGGGCCGGGAATGAGCAGTTCTTC
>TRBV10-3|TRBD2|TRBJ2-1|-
CAISESMAGGPNEQFF
TGTGCCATCAGTGAGTCGATGGCGGGGGGACCCAATGAGCAGTTCTTC
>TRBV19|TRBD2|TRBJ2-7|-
CASAAGAYEQYF
TGTGCCAGTGCCGCGGGGGCCTACGAGCAGTACTTC
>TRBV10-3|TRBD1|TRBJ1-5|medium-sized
CAISEVGTVGNQPQHF
TGTGCCATCAGTGAGGTTGGGACAGTAGGCAATCAGCCCCAGCATTTT
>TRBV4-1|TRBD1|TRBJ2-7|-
CASSQDWTDRGYEQYF
TGCGCCAGCAGCCAAGATTGGACGGACAGGGGCTACGAGCAGTACTTC
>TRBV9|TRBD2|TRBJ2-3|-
CASSVGGVAGGLTDTQYF
TGTGCCAGCAGCGTAGGCGGGGTAGCGGGGGGGCTCACAGATACGCAGTATTTT
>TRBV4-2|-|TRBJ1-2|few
CASSQVDGYTF
TGTGCCAGCAGCCAAGTCGATGGCTACACCTTC
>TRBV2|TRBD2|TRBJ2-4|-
CASRLTSGGSQAKNIQYF
TGTGCCAGCAGATTGACTAGCGGGGGTTCCCAAGCCAAAAACATTCAGTACTTC
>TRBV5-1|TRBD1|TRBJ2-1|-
CASSSTGMGHNEQFF
TGCGCCAGCAGCTCGACAGGGATGGGGCACAATGAGCAGTTCTTC
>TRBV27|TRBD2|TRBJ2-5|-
CASSPAGLAGLPETQYF
TGTGCCAGCAGTCCCGCCGGACTAGCGGGGTTACCAGAGACCCAGTACTTC
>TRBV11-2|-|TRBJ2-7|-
CASSLEARGSYEQYF
TGTGCCAGCAGCTTAGAGGCGCGGGGCTCCTACGAGCAGTACTTC
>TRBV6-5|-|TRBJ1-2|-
CASSYHTGSGYTF
TGTGCCAGCAGTTACCATACAGGGTCTGGCTACACCTTC